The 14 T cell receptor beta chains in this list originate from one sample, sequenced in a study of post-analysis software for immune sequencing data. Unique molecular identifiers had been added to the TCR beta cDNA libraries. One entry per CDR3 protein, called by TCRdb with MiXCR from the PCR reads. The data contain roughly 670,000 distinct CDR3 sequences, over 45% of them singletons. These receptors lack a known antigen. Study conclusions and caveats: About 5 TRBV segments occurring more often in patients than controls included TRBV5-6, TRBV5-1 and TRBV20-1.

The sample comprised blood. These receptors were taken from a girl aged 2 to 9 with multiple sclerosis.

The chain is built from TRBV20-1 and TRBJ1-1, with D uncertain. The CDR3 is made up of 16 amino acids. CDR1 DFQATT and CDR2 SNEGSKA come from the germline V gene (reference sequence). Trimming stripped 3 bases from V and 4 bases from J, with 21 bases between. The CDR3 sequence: CSASNFWGGSGTEAFF. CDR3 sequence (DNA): TGCAGTGCTAGTAACTTTTGGGGTGGGAGCGGCACTGAAGCTTTCTTT.

The DNA for the CDR3 is TGTGCCAGCAGTTTCGTCGCTAGCGGCACAGATACGCAGTATTTT. Translated: CASSFVASGTDTQYF. The V and J genes are TRBV12-3 or TRBV12-4 and TRBJ2-3, with a weak D call TRBD2 (6 bases). The germline V and J ends were trimmed by 3 bases and 1 base, with 11 bases remaining between them. The CDR3 contains 15 residues.

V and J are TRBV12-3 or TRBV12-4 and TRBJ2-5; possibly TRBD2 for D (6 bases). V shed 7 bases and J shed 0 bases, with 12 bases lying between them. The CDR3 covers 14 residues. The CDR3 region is CASTRGLDQETQYF. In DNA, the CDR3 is TGTGCCAGCACAAGGGGACTCGACCAAGAGACCCAGTACTTC.

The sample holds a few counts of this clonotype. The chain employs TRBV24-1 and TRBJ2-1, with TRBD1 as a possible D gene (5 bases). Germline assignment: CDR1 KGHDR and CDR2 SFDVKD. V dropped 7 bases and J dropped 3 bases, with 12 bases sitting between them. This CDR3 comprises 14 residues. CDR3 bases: TGTGCCACCAGGGACACCAGAAACTACAATGAGCAGTTCTTC. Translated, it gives CATRDTRNYNEQFF.

CDR3 in DNA: TGCAGCGCGGGACAGGGGCTCCAAGAGACCCAGTACTTC. As protein: CSAGQGLQETQYF. The chain joins TRBV29-1 to TRBJ2-5; 10 nucleotides match TRBD1. After removal of 7 bases from V and 1 base from J, the junction contained 3 bases not matched to a gene. The CDR3 runs to 13 residues. The germline gives CDR1 SQVTM, CDR2 ANQGSEA. The full variable domain, completed using reference TRBV29-1 and TRBJ2-5, is SAVISQKPSRDICQRGTSLTIQCQVDSQVTMMFWYRQQPGQSLTLIATANQGSEATYESGFVIDKFPISRPNLTFSTLTVSNMSPEDSSIYLCSAGQGLQETQYFGPGTRLLVL.

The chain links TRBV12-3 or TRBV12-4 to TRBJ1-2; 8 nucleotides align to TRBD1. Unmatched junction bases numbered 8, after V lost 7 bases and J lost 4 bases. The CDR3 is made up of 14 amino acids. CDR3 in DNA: TGTGCCAGCACCTCCGACAGGGGTAGCTATGGCTACACCTTC. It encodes CASTSDRGSYGYTF.

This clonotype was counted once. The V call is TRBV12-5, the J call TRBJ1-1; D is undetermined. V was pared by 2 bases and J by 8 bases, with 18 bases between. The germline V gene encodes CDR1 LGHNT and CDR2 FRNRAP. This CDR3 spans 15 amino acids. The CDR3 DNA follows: TGTGCTAGTGGTTTGCCCCGGGCTGGAGGGAACGAAGCTTTCTTT. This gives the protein CASGLPRAGGNEAFF.

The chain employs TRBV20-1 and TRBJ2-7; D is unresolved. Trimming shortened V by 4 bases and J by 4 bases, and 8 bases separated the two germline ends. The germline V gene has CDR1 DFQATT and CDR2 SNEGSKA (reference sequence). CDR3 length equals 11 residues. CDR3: CSATDGYEQYF. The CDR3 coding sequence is TGCAGTGCTACGGACGGTTACGAGCAGTACTTC.

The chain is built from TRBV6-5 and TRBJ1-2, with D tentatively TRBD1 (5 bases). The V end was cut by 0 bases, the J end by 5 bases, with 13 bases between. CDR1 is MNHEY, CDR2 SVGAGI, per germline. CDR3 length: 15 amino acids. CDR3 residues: CASSYSRGAGYGYTF. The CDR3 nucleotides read TGTGCCAGCAGTTACTCGAGGGGCGCCGGGTATGGCTACACCTTC.

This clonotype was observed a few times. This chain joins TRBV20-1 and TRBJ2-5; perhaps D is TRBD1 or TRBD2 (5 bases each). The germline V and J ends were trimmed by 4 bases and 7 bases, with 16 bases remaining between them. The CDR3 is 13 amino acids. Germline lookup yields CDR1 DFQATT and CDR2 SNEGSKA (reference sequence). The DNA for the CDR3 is TGCAGTGCTACCCGGGACGGCTGGGGGACCCAGTACTTC. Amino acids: CSATRDGWGTQYF.

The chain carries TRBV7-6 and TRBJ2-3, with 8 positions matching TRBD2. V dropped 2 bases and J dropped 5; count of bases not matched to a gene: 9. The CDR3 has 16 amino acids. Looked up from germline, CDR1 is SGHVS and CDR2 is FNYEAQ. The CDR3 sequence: CASSLLATSVRDTQYF. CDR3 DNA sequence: TGTGCCAGCAGCTTACTCGCGACTAGCGTAAGAGATACGCAGTATTTT.

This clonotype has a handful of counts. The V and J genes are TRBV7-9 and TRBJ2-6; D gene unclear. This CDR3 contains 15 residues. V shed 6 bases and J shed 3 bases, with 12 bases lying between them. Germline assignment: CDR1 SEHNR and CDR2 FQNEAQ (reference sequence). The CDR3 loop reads CASRVDWSGANVLTF. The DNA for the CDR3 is TGTGCCAGCAGGGTAGACTGGAGTGGGGCCAACGTCCTGACTTTC. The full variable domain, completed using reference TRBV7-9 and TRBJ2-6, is DTGVSQNPRHKITKRGQNVTFRCDPISEHNRLYWYRQTLGQGPEFLTYFQNEAQLEKSRLLSDRFSAERPKGSFSTLEIQRTEQGDSAMYLCASRVDWSGANVLTFGAGSRLTVL.

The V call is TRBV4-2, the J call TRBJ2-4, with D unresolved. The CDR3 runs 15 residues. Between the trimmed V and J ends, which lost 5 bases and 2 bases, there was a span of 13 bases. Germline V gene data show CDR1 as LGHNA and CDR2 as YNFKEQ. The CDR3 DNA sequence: TGTGCCAGCAGCGACTTACAGAGCTCCAAAAACATTCAGTACTTC. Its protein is CASSDLQSSKNIQYF.

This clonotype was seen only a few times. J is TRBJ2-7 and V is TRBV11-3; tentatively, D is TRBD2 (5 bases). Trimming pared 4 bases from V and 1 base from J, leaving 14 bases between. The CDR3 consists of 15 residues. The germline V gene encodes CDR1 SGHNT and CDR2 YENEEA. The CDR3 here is CASSSRPGKSYEQYF. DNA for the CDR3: TGTGCCAGCAGCTCGAGACCCGGGAAATCCTACGAGCAGTACTTC.